These 15 T cell receptor beta chains share one sample of origin, sequenced in a study of cytomegalovirus exposure and HLA in healthy donors (dated by TCRdb to between 2016 and 2019). The receptor library was made with the immunoSEQ multiplex PCR assay. TCRdb took this table from immuneACCESS and kept in-frame rearrangements with V and J called. Such tables lack part of the clones; where checked against another copy, unresolved V genes explain under half of the gap, and the rest is unexplained. Here the sample has 150,000 to 200,000 clones; 84% occur a single time. The ten largest account for approximately 7% of the sample. The sample consisted of PBMCs. These receptors were collected from a man younger than 35 in good health and CMV-seropositive.

The rearrangement uses TRBV9 and TRBJ1-5; D not certain. The CDR3 runs to 15 residues. CDR1 is SGDLS and CDR2 is YYNGEE in the germline V gene. V was pared by 0 bases and J by 0 bases, with 7 bases between. The chain's CDR3 is CASSVGSYSNQPQHF. In DNA form, the CDR3 reads TGTGCCAGCAGCGTAGGCAGTTATAGCAATCAGCCCCAGCATTTT.

This clone was seen once. The chain employs TRBV29-1 and TRBJ2-1; no clear D. CDR3 length: 10 amino acids. From germline, CDR1 is SQVTM and CDR2 ANQGSEA. Trimming removed 6 bases from V and 6 bases from J, with 6 bases in between. The CDR3 protein is CSVALNEQFF. DNA for the CDR3: TGCAGCGTAGCCCTCAATGAGCAGTTCTTC.

This chain links TRBV7-9 with TRBJ2-2; D possibly corresponds to TRBD1 (6 bases). The CDR3 is 15 amino acids. The V gene's germline CDR1 is SEHNR and CDR2 FQNEAQ (reference sequence). V lost 0 bases, J lost 6 bases, and 11 bases lay in between. CDR3 protein: CASSLARGDSGELFF. The CDR3 nucleotides read TGTGCCAGCAGCTTAGCCAGGGGAGACTCCGGGGAGCTGTTTTTT.

J is TRBJ2-1 and V is TRBV9; 7 positions agree with TRBD2. CDR3 length: 16 amino acids. V lost 2 bases and J lost 6; bases outside the gene matches: 11. Looked up from germline, CDR1 is SGDLS and CDR2 is YYNGEE. DNA of the CDR3: TGTGCCAGCAGCGTTGGAATGGGGGGGTATGGCAATGAGCAGTTCTTC. It encodes CASSVGMGGYGNEQFF.

The chain has TRBV9 and TRBJ2-5, with D possibly matching TRBD2 (5 bases). Germline V gene data show CDR1 as SGDLS and CDR2 as YYNGEE. The CDR3 runs to 15 residues. The V end was cut by 4 bases, the J end by 3 bases, with 16 bases between. The CDR3 DNA follows: TGTGCCAGCAGCCCCCCTGGGCTAGCTGAAGAGACCCAGTACTTC. As protein: CASSPPGLAEETQYF.

The chain links TRBV7-2 to TRBJ2-1; TRBD2 might be the D (5 bases). From germline, CDR1 is SGHTA and CDR2 FQGNSA. The V end was cut by 1 base, the J end by 5 bases, with 15 bases between. This CDR3 spans 16 amino acids. The CDR3 bases are TGTGCCAGCAGCTTAGATTCGGGATCCTCTAACAATGAGCAGTTCTTC. Residues: CASSLDSGSSNNEQFF. Using reference TRBV7-2 and TRBJ2-1 for the parts outside the CDR3, the full variable domain is GAGVSQSPSNKVTEKGKDVELRCDPISGHTALYWYRQSLGQGLEFLIYFQGNSAPDKSGLPSDRFSAERTGGSVSTLTIQRTQQEDSAVYLCASSLDSGSSNNEQFFGPGTRLTVL.

The chain carries TRBV27 and TRBJ2-1; 10 bases map to TRBD2. The J segment lost 5 bases and the V segment lost 4 bases, leaving 11 bases of the junction unmatched. This CDR3 has 17 amino acids. In germline, CDR1 is MNHEY, CDR2 SMNVEV (reference sequence). The CDR3 DNA is TGTGCCAGCAGTTCCCTCCCGGCTAGCGGGAGCCACAATGAGCAGTTCTTC. This encodes CASSSLPASGSHNEQFF.

With regard to this clone: The identical CDR3 is also encoded by other nucleotide sequences in the sample. The genes are TRBV5-1 and TRBJ1-5, with TRBD1 as a possible D gene (5 bases). The CDR3 contains 16 residues. Per the germline V gene, CDR1 is SGHRS and CDR2 is YFSETQ. V shed 0 bases and J shed 2 bases, with 12 bases lying between them. CDR3 in amino acids: CASSLDGGGGNQPQHF. The CDR3 bases are TGCGCCAGCAGCTTGGATGGGGGAGGGGGCAATCAGCCCCAGCATTTT.

The gene calls are TRBV6-5 and TRBJ1-2; perhaps TRBD1 as D (5 bases). Per the germline V gene, CDR1 is MNHEY and CDR2 is SVGAGI. CDR3 length: 15 residues. V gave up 0 bases and J gave up 2 bases, with 10 bases separating them. The CDR3 DNA reads TGTGCCAGCAGTTACTCGTTCGCAGGGAACTATGGCTACACCTTC. Translation: CASSYSFAGNYGYTF.

The rearrangement links TRBV6-1 to TRBJ2-7, with 10 bases matching TRBD1. Losses at the gene ends were 5 bases for V and 3 bases for J; bases not matched to a gene: 4. The germline V gene has CDR1 MNHNS and CDR2 SASEGT. The CDR3 is 14 amino acids. DNA of the CDR3: TGTGCCAGCAGTCTTAGGACAGGGGGCTACGAGCAGTACTTC. Translating it yields CASSLRTGGYEQYF.

The chain has TRBV6-5 and TRBJ2-3; 10 bases line up with TRBD2. Trimming cost V 2 bases and J 13 bases; bases outside gene matches: 9. Germline values: CDR1 MNHEY, CDR2 SVGAGI. This CDR3 spans 14 amino acids. The CDR3 spells CASSYGSGGSGEYF. CDR3 coding DNA: TGTGCCAGCAGTTACGGTAGCGGGGGGAGTGGCGAGTATTTT.

V is TRBV15 and J is TRBJ1-2; 8 bases map to TRBD1. V dropped 0 bases and J dropped 7; count of bases not matched to a gene: 7. This CDR3 is built from 15 residues. Germline loops: CDR1 LNHNV, CDR2 YYDKDF (reference sequence). The CDR3 sequence: CATSRDLDRVAGYTF. In DNA, the CDR3 is TGTGCCACCAGCAGAGATTTGGACAGGGTGGCTGGCTACACCTTC.

The chain's CDR3 is CASSPGLAGVGETQYF. In DNA, the CDR3 is TGCGCCAGCAGCCCGGGACTAGCGGGAGTCGGGGAGACCCAGTACTTC. The chain has TRBV5-1 and TRBJ2-5, with 14 positions matching TRBD2. This CDR3 has 16 residues. V shed 4 bases and J 5 bases; nucleotides not matched to a gene: 7. Germline CDR1 and CDR2: SGHRS and YFSETQ.

The chain employs TRBV28 and TRBJ2-5; 13 bases agree with TRBD2. CDR1 is MDHEN, CDR2 SYDVKM, per germline. The CDR3 has 17 amino acids. With V trimmed by 6 bases and J by 1 base, 8 bases remained unmatched. CDR3 in amino acids: CASSSGTSGKGQETQYF. CDR3 in DNA: TGTGCCAGCAGCTCCGGGACTAGCGGGAAAGGCCAAGAGACCCAGTACTTC.

This chain joins TRBV28 and TRBJ2-5, with D perhaps matching TRBD2 (5 bases). Germline-derived CDR1 and CDR2 are MDHEN and SYDVKM. The CDR3 consists of 12 residues. V was pared by 2 bases and J by 10 bases, with 11 bases between. CDR3 coding DNA: TGTGCCAGCAGTTTAGAGGGCGGAGGCCAGTACTTC. Translated, it gives CASSLEGGGQYF.